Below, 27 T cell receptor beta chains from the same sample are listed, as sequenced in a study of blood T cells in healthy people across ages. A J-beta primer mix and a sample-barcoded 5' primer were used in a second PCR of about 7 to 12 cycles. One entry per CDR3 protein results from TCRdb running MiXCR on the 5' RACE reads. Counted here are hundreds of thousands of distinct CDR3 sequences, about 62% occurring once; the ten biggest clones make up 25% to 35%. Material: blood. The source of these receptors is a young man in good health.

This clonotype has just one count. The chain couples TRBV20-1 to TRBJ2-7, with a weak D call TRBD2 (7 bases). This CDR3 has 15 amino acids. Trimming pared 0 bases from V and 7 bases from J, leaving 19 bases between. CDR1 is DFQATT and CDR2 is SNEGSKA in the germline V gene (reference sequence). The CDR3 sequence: CSAREASGGAYEQYF. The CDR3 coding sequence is TGCAGTGCTAGAGAAGCTAGTGGGGGGGCATATGAGCAGTACTTC.

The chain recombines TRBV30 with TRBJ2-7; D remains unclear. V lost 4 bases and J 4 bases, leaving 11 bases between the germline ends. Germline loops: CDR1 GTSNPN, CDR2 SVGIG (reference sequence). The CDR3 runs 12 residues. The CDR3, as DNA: TGTGCCTGGAAGGACCTAAATTACGAGCAGTACTTC. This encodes CAWKDLNYEQYF. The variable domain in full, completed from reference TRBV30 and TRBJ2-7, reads SQTIHQWPATLVQPVGSPLSLECTVEGTSNPNLYWYRQAAGRGLQLLFYSVGIGQISSEVPQNLSASRPQDRQFILSSKKLLLSDSGFYLCAWKDLNYEQYFGPGTRLTVT.

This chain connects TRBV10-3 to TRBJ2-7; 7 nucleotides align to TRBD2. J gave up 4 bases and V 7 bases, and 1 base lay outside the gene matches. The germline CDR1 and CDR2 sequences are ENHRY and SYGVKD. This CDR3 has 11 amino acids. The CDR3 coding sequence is TGTGCCATCAAGGGAGGGTACGAGCAGTACTTC. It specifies CAIKGGYEQYF.

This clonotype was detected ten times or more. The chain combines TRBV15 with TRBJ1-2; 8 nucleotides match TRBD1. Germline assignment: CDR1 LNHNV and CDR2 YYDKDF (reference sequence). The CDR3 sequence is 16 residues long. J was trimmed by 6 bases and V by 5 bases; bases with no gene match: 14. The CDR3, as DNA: TGTGCCACCAGCGGAACGGGACAGGCCGTCTTTGATGGCTACACCTTC. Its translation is CATSGTGQAVFDGYTF.

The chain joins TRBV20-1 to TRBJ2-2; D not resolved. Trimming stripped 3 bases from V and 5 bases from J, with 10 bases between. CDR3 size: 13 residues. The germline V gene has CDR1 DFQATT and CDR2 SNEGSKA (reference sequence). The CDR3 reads CSARVRWTGELFF. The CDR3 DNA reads TGCAGTGCTAGGGTCAGGTGGACCGGGGAGCTGTTTTTT.

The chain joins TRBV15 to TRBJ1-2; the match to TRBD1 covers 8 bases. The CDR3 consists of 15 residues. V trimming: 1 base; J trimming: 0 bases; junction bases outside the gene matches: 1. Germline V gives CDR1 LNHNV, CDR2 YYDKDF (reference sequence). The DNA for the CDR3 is TGTGCCACCAGCAGAGGGACAGGGTCTAACTATGGCTACACCTTC. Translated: CATSRGTGSNYGYTF.

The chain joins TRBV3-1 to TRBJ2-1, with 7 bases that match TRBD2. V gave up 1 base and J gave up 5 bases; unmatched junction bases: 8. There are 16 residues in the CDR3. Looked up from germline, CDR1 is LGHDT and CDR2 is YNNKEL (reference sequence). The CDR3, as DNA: TGTGCCAGCAGCCAAGGTCTGGGGGGGGGAAACAATGAGCAGTTCTTC. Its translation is CASSQGLGGGNNEQFF.

CDR3 nucleotide sequence: TGTGCCAGCACCGGAGGTTCGGGCATTCAGTACTTC. This encodes CASTGGSGIQYF. This chain links TRBV12-3 or TRBV12-4 with TRBJ2-4; maybe TRBD2 (5 bases). CDR3 size: 12 residues. Trimming left V 7 bases short and J 9 bases short, with 13 bases between.

This CDR3 is CASSQGQASSYEQYF. The CDR3 nucleotides read TGTGCCAGCAGCCAAGGTCAGGCCAGCTCCTACGAGCAGTACTTC. The rearrangement uses TRBV3-1 and TRBJ2-7; D unresolved. The CDR3 runs 15 residues. Germline V gives CDR1 LGHDT, CDR2 YNNKEL (reference sequence). The ends were cut back, 1 base at V and 0 bases at J, with 10 bases in the middle.

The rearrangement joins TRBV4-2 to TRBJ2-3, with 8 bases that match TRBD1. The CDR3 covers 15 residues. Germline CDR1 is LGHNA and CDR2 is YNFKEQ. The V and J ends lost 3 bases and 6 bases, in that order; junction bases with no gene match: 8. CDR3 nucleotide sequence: TGTGCCAGCAGCCACGTACAGGGGGTATCCGATACGCAGTATTTT. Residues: CASSHVQGVSDTQYF.

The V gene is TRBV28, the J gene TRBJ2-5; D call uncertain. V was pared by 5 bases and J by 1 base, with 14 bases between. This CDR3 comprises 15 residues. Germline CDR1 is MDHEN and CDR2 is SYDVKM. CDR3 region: CASSRASSGQETQYF. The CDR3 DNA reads TGTGCCAGCAGTAGGGCTTCCTCGGGCCAAGAGACCCAGTACTTC. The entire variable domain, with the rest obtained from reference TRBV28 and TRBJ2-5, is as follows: DVKVTQSSRYLVKRTGEKVFLECVQDMDHENMFWYRQDPGLGLRLIYFSYDVKMKEKGDIPEGYSVSREKKERFSLILESASTNQTSMYLCASSRASSGQETQYFGPGTRLLVL.

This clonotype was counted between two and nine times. CDR3 loop: CASSLRGGGAYNEQFF. DNA of the CDR3: TGTGCCAGCAGTTTGCGAGGCGGGGGGGCCTACAATGAGCAGTTCTTC. V and J are TRBV27 and TRBJ2-1; TRBD2 agrees at 9 bases. This CDR3 is built from 16 residues. Trimming removed 3 bases from V and 2 bases from J; junction bases left unmatched: 5. CDR1 and CDR2 (germline): MNHEY, SMNVEV (reference sequence).

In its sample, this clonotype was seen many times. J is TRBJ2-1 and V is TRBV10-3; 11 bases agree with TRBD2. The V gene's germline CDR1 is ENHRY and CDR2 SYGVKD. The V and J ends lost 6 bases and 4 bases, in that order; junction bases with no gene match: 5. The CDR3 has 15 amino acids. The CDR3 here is CAISTGTSGYNEQFF. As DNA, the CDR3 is TGTGCCATCAGCACCGGGACTAGCGGTTACAATGAGCAGTTCTTC.

CDR3: CSARAGGSTEAFF. The CDR3 DNA follows: TGCAGTGCTAGAGCTGGAGGCAGCACTGAAGCTTTCTTT. This chain uses TRBV20-1 with TRBJ1-1; no clear D. The V gene lost 1 base and the J gene lost 4 bases, with 10 bases spanning the gap. Germline V gene lookup returns CDR1 DFQATT and CDR2 SNEGSKA (reference sequence). CDR3 length: 13 amino acids.

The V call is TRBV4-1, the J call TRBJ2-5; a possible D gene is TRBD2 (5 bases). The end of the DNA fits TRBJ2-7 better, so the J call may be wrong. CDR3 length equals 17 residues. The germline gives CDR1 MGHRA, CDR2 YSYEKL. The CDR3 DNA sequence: TGCGCCAGCAGCCTGAAGTACAGTTACGGGGAGTGGTACGAGCAGTACTTC. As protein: CASSLKYSYGEWYEQYF.

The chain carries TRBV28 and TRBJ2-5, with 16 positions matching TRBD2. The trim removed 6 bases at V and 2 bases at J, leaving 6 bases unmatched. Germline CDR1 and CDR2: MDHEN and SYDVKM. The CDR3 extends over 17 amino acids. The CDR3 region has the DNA TGTGCCAGCAGACAACCGGGACTAGCGGGGGGGCAAGAGACCCAGTACTTC. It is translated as CASRQPGLAGGQETQYF.

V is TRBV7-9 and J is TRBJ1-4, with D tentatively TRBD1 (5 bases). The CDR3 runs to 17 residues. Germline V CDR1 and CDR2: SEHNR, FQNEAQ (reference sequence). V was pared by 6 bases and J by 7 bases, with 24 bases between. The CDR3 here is CASSPRGGGSRGEKLFF. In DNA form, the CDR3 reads TGTGCCAGCAGTCCCCGCGGCGGGGGGTCGAGGGGTGAAAAACTGTTTTTT.

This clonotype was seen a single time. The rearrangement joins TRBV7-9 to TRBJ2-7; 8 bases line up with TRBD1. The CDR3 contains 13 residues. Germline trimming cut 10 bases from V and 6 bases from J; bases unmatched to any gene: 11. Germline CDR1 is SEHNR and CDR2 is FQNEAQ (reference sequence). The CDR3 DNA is TGTGCCATTCCAGGGCCAGGGGGCTTCGAGCAGTACTTC. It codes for CAIPGPGGFEQYF.

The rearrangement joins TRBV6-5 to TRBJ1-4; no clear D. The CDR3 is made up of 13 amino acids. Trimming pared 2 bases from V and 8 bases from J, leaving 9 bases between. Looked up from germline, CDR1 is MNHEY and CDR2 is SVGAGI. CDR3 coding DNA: TGTGCCAGCAGTTACATCCAGAGGGAAAAACTGTTTTTT. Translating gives CASSYIQREKLFF.

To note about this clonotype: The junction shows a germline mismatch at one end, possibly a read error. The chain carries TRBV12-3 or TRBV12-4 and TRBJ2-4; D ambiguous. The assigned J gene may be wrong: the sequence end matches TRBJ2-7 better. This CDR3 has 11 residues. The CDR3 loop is CANSFSYEQYF. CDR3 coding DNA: TGTGCCAACAGTTTCAGCTACGAGCAGTACTTC.

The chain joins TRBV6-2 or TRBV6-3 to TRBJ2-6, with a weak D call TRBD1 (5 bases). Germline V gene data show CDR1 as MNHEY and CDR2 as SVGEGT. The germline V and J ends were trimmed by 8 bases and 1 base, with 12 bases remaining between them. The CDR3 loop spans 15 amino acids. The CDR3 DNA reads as TGTGCCAGCTCCGACAGACCTTCTGGGGCCAACGTCCTGACTTTC. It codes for CASSDRPSGANVLTF.

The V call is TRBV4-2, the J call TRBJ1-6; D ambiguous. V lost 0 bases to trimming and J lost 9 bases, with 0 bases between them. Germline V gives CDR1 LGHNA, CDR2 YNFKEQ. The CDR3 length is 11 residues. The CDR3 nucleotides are TGTGCCAGCAGCCAAGATTCACCCCTCCACTTT. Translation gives CASSQDSPLHF.

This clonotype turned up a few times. For the CDR3, the DNA is TGCGCCAGCAGTTGGCGACAGGGGGCGGGCGAGCAGTACTTC. It yields the protein CASSWRQGAGEQYF. This sequence joins TRBV5-1 and TRBJ2-7; 10 nucleotides agree with TRBD1. Germline V CDR1 and CDR2: SGHRS, YFSETQ. V trimming: 5 bases; J trimming: 6 bases; junction bases outside the gene matches: 8. The CDR3 runs 14 residues.

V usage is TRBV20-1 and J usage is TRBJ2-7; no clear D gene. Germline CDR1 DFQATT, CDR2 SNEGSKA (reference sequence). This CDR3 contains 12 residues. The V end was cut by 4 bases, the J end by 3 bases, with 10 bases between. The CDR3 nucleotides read TGCAGTGCTACGCAAACAATCTACGAGCAGTACTTC. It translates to CSATQTIYEQYF.

In DNA form, the CDR3 reads TGTGCCAGCAGCAAAACAGGGAGTCAGCCCCAGCATTTT. This codes for CASSKTGSQPQHF. The V gene is TRBV3-1, the J gene TRBJ1-5; TRBD1 might be the D (6 bases). CDR3 size: 13 residues. The V gene's germline CDR1 is LGHDT and CDR2 YNNKEL (reference sequence). Trimming shortened V by 5 bases and J by 6 bases, and 11 bases separated the two germline ends.

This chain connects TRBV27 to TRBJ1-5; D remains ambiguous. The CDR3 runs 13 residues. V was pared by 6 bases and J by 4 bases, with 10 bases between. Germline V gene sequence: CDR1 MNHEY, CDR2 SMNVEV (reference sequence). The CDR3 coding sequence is TGTGCCAGCAGGAGGAGGGAAAATCAGCCCCAGCATTTT. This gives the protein CASRRRENQPQHF.

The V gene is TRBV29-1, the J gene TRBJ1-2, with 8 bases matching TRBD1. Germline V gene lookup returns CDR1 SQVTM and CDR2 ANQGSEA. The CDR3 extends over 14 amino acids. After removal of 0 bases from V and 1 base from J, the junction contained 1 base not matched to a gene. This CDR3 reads CSVEDRGLNYGYTF. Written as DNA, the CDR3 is TGCAGCGTTGAAGACAGGGGGCTTAACTATGGCTACACCTTC. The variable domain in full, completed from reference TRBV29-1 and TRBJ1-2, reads SAVISQKPSRDICQRGTSLTIQCQVDSQVTMMFWYRQQPGQSLTLIATANQGSEATYESGFVIDKFPISRPNLTFSTLTVSNMSPEDSSIYLCSVEDRGLNYGYTFGSGTRLTVV.